The source of this T cell receptor (beta chain) is a study of shared clonotypes between healthy human individuals. Study context: Per donor, three plates held CD4 naive cells, three held CD4 memory, two held CD8 naive and one held CD8 memory.

Clones were read by immunoSEQ multiplex PCR, and TCRdb kept only the in-frame ones, dropping some. The table records approximately 530,000 clones, roughly 95% of them present only once. The CDR3 sequence is 18 residues long. J gave up 4 bases and V 5 bases, and 19 bases lay outside the gene matches. Germline V gives CDR1 SGHVS, CDR2 FQNEAQ. Notes on the study in general: Rarefaction exposed incomplete sorted-subset sequencing despite large depth. Compared with clonotypes that all four donors shared, non-shared clonotypes had lower generation probabilities. The naive CD4 repertoires of a handful of donors were compared, and around 5% of clonotypes were shared.

About this clone itself: Its antigen is still unknown.

The origin of this receptor is a young woman in good health. The chain is built from TRBV7-8 and TRBJ1-1; 7 bases are shared with TRBD1. The sample was naive CD4+ T cells sorted from blood. Subset given: CD45RA+ positively selected. CDR3: CASSPTRSQGDEGTEAFF. In DNA, the CDR3 is TGTGCCAGCAGCCCTACTCGGTCGCAGGGGGATGAGGGCACTGAAGCTTTCTTT.